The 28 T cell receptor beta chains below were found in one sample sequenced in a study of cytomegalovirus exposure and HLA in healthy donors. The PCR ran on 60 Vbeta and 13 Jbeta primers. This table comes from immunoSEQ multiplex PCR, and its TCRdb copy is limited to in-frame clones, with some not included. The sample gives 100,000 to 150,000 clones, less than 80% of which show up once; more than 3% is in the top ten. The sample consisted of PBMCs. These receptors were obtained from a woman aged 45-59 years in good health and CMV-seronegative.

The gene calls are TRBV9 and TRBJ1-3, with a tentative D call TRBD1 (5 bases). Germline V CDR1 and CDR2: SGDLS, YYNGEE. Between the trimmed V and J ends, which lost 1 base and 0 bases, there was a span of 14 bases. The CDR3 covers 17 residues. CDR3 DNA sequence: TGTGCCAGCAGCGTACAAGGGACTCAGGGCTCTGGAAACACCATATATTTT. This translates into CASSVQGTQGSGNTIYF.

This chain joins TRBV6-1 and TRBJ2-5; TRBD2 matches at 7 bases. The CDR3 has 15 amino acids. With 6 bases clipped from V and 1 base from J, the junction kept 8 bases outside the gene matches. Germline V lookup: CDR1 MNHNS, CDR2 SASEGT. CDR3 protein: CASRRGRAFQETQYF. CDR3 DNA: TGTGCCAGCAGGCGGGGGAGGGCCTTCCAAGAGACCCAGTACTTC.

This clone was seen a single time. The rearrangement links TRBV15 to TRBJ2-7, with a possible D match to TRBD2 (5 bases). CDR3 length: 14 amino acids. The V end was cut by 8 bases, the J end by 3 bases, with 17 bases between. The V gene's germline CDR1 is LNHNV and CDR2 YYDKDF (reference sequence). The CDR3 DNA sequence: TGTGCCACCGCTCCTCGTGCCGGAGGCTACGAGCAGTACTTC. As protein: CATAPRAGGYEQYF.

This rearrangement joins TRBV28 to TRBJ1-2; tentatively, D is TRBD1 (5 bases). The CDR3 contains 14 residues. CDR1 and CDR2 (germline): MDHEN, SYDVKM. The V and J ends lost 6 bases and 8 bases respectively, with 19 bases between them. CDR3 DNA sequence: TGTGCCAGCAGGTTAGGGGCCCGTCCGGAGGGCTACACCTTC. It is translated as CASRLGARPEGYTF.

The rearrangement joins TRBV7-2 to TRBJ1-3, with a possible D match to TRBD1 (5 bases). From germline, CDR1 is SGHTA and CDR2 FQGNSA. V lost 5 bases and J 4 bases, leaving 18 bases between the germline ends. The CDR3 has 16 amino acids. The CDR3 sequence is CASSRARVGFGNTIYF. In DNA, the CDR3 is TGTGCCAGCAGCAGAGCCAGGGTAGGCTTCGGAAACACCATATATTTT.

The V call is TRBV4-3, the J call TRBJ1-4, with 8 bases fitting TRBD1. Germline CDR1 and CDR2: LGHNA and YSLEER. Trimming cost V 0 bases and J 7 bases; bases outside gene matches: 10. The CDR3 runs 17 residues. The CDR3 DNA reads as TGCGCCAGCAGCCAAGACGGGGCCGGGACAGGCTCTGAAAAACTGTTTTTT. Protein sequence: CASSQDGAGTGSEKLFF.

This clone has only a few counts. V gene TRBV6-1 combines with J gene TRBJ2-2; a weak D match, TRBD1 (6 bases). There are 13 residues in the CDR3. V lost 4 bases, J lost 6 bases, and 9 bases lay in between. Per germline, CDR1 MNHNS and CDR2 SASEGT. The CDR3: CASSAQGAGELFF. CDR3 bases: TGTGCCAGCAGTGCACAGGGCGCCGGGGAGCTGTTTTTT.

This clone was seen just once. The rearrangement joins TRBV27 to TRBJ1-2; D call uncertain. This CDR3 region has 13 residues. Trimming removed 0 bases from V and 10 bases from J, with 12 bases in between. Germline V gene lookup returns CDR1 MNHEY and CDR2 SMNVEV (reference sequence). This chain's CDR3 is CASSLSQLHTYTF. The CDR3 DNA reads TGTGCCAGCAGTTTATCACAGCTTCACACCTACACCTTC.

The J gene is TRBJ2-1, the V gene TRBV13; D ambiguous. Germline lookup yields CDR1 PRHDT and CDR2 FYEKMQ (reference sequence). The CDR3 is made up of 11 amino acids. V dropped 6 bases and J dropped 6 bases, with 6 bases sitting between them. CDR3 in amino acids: CASSRSNEQFF. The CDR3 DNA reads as TGTGCCAGCAGTAGAAGCAATGAGCAGTTCTTC.

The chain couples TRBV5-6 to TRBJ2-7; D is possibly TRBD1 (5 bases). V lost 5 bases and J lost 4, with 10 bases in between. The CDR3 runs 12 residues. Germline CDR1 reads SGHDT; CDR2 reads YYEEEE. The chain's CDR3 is CASSFSGYEQYF. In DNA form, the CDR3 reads TGTGCCAGCAGTTTTTCAGGGTACGAGCAGTACTTC.

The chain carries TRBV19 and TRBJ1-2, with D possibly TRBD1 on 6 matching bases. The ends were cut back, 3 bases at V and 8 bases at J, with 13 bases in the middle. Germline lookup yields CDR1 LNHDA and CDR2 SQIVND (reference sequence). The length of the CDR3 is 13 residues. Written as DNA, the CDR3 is TGTGCCAGTAGTATGGCGACAGGTAGCGGCTACACCTTC. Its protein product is CASSMATGSGYTF. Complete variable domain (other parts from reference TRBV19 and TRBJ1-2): DGGITQSPKYLFRKEGQNVTLSCEQNLNHDAMYWYRQDPGQGLRLIYYSQIVNDFQKGDIAEGYSVSREKKESFPLTVTSAQKNPTAFYLCASSMATGSGYTFGSGTRLTVV.

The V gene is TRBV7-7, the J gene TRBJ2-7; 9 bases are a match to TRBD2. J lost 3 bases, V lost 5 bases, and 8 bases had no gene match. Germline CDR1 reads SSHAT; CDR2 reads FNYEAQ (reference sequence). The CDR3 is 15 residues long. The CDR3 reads CASSQAGGRDYEQYF. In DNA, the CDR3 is TGTGCCAGCAGCCAAGCGGGGGGAAGGGACTACGAGCAGTACTTC.

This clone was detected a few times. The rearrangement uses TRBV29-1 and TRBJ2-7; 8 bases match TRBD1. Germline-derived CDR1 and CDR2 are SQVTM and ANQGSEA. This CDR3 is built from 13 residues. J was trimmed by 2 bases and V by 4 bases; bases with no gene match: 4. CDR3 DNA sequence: TGCAGCGTTGCTGAGACAGGGGCCTACGAGCAGTACTTC. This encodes CSVAETGAYEQYF.

This chain's CDR3 is CAGGRTDRNSPLHF. DNA for the CDR3: TGTGCCGGTGGGCGGACAGATCGTAATTCACCCCTCCACTTT. V is TRBV30 and J is TRBJ1-6; a possible D gene is TRBD1 (6 bases). CDR3 size: 14 residues. V was trimmed by 8 bases and J by 6 bases, leaving 17 bases between them. The germline CDR1 and CDR2 sequences are GTSNPN and SVGIG (reference sequence).

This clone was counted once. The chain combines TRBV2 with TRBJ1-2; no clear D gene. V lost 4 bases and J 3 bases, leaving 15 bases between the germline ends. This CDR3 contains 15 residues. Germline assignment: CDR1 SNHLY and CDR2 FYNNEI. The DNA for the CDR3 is TGTGCCAGCAGTGTGAGAGGTCTACTAGACTATGGCTACACCTTC. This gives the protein CASSVRGLLDYGYTF. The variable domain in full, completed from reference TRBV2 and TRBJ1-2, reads EPEVTQTPSHQVTQMGQEVILRCVPISNHLYFYWYRQILGQKVEFLVSFYNNEISEKSEIFDDQFSVERPDGSNFTLKIRSTKLEDSAMYFCASSVRGLLDYGYTFGSGTRLTVV.

For the CDR3, the DNA is TGTGCCAGTAGTGCCCCCAGCGATGAAAAACTGTTTTTT. Its protein is CASSAPSDEKLFF. The chain carries TRBV19 and TRBJ1-4; no clear D gene. V lost 5 bases and J 6 bases, leaving 10 bases between the germline ends. The CDR3 spans 13 residues. Germline lookup yields CDR1 LNHDA and CDR2 SQIVND (reference sequence).

CDR3: CASSERTEAFF. CDR3 DNA sequence: TGTGCCAGCAGTGAACGGACTGAAGCTTTCTTT. V usage is TRBV2 and J usage is TRBJ1-1; D ambiguous. Deletions cut 2 bases from V and 5 bases from J, with 3 bases between. The germline V gene encodes CDR1 SNHLY and CDR2 FYNNEI. CDR3 size: 11 residues.

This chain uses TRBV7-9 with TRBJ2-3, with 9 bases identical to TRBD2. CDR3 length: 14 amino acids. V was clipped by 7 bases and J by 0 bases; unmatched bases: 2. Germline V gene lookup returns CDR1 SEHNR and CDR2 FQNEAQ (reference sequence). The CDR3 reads CASTTSGSTDTQYF. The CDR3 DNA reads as TGTGCCAGCACAACTAGCGGGAGCACAGATACGCAGTATTTT.

In nucleotides, the CDR3 is TGTGCCAGCAGCGTACGTGCGGAGAACACCGGGGAGCTGTTTTTT. Its translation: CASSVRAENTGELFF. J is TRBJ2-2 and V is TRBV9; D remains unclear. Trimming cost V 1 base and J 1 base, with 8 bases left between them. The CDR3 consists of 15 residues. Germline V gene data show CDR1 as SGDLS and CDR2 as YYNGEE.

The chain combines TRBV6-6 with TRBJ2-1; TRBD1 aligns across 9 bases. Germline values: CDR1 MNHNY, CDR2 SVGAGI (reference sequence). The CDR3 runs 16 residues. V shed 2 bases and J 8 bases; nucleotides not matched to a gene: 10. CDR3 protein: CASSYPRDRDADEQFF. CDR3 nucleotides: TGTGCCAGCAGTTACCCTCGGGACAGGGATGCGGATGAGCAGTTCTTC.

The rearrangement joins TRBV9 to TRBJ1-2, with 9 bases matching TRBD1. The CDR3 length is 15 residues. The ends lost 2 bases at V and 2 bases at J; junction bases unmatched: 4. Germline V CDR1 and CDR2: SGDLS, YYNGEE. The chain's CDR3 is CASSVNGQGNYGYTF. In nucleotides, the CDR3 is TGTGCCAGCAGCGTGAATGGACAGGGGAACTATGGCTACACCTTC.

In nucleotides, the CDR3 is TGCGCCAGCAGCCTGGGTCAAGGGGGCATTCAGTACTTC. This gives the protein CASSLGQGGIQYF. The rearrangement links TRBV4-3 to TRBJ2-4; tentative D call: TRBD1 (6 bases). Deletions cut 4 bases from V and 9 bases from J, with 13 bases between. From germline, CDR1 is LGHNA and CDR2 YSLEER. The CDR3 has 13 residues.

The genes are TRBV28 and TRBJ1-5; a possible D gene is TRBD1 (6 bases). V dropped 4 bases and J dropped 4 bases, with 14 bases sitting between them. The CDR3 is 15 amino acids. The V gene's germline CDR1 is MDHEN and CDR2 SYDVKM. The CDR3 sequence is CASSWTVGTNQPQHF. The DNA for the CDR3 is TGTGCCAGCAGTTGGACAGTGGGCACAAATCAGCCCCAGCATTTT. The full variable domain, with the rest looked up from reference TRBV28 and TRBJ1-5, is DVKVTQSSRYLVKRTGEKVFLECVQDMDHENMFWYRQDPGLGLRLIYFSYDVKMKEKGDIPEGYSVSREKKERFSLILESASTNQTSMYLCASSWTVGTNQPQHFGDGTRLSIL.

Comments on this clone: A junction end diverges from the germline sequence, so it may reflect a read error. DNA for the CDR3: TGTTCCAGCAGCTCGGGACAGTACAACACTGAAGCTTTCTTT. This codes for CSSSSGQYNTEAFF. V usage is TRBV7-9 and J usage is TRBJ1-1; 7 bases map to TRBD1. The CDR3 runs to 14 residues. Germline loops: CDR1 SEHNR, CDR2 FQNEAQ (reference sequence).

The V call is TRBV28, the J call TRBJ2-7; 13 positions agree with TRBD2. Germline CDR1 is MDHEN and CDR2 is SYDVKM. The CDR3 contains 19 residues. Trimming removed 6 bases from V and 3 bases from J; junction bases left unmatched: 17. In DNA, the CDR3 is TGTGCCAGCAGCCTCCAGACTAGCGGGAGGTCCCTACCCGGCTACGAGCAGTACTTC. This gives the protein CASSLQTSGRSLPGYEQYF.

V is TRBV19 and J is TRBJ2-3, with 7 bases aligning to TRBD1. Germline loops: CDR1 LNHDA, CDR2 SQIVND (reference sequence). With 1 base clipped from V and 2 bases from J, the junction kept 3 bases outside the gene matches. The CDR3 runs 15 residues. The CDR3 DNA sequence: TGTGCCAGTAGTATAGGACAGGGAAACACAGATACGCAGTATTTT. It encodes CASSIGQGNTDTQYF.

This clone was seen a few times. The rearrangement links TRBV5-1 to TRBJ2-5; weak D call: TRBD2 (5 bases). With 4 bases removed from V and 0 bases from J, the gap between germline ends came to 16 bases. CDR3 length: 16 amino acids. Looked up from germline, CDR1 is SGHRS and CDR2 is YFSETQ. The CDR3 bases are TGCGCCAGCAGCACCCGCAATCAGGACTACCAAGAGACCCAGTACTTC. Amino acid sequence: CASSTRNQDYQETQYF.

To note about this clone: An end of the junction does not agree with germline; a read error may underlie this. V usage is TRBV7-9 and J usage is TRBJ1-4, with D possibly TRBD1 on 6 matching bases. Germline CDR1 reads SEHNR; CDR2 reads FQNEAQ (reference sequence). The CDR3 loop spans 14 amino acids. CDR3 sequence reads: CSSSFQGLHEKLFF. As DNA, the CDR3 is TGTTCCAGCAGCTTCCAGGGGTTGCATGAAAAACTGTTTTTT.